Each of the 32 T cell receptor beta chains below was sequenced from the same sample in a study of cytomegalovirus exposure and HLA in healthy donors. 60 Vbeta and 13 Jbeta primers were used in PCR. The assay was immunoSEQ multiplex PCR, and TCRdb's table has in-frame clones only and misses some. The sample holds 150,000 or so clones. Sample: PBMCs. These receptors came from a woman between 50 and 59 years old in good health and CMV-seronegative.

V is TRBV19 and J is TRBJ1-6; 8 bases align to TRBD1. Germline V gives CDR1 LNHDA, CDR2 SQIVND (reference sequence). V trimming: 9 bases; J trimming: 16 bases; junction bases outside the gene matches: 11. The CDR3 is 12 amino acids. Written as DNA, the CDR3 is TGTGCCAGCGCCAATGTGGGACAGGCACTCCACTTT. Its protein is CASANVGQALHF.

The rearrangement links TRBV6-1 to TRBJ1-2; 9 bases map to TRBD1. V gave up 7 bases and J gave up 5 bases; unmatched junction bases: 11. Germline V gene sequence: CDR1 MNHNS, CDR2 SASEGT. The CDR3 covers 15 residues. As DNA, the CDR3 is TGTGCCAGCAACTCCCGGGACAGGGTGTCTTATGGCTACACCTTC. As protein: CASNSRDRVSYGYTF.

The chain is built from TRBV7-2 and TRBJ2-1; TRBD2 is a possible D gene (6 bases). From germline, CDR1 is SGHTA and CDR2 FQGNSA. This CDR3 has 15 residues. The V gene lost 0 bases and the J gene lost 3 bases, with 9 bases spanning the gap. The CDR3 is CASSLASGYYNEQFF. In DNA, the CDR3 is TGTGCCAGCAGCTTAGCTAGCGGATACTACAATGAGCAGTTCTTC.

J is TRBJ2-2 and V is TRBV2; perhaps TRBD1 as D (6 bases). Between the trimmed V and J ends, which lost 4 bases and 6 bases, there was a span of 15 bases. The CDR3 has 15 residues. The germline CDR1 and CDR2 sequences are SNHLY and FYNNEI. The CDR3 protein is CASSVGQGMPGELFF. The CDR3 coding sequence is TGTGCCAGCAGTGTTGGTCAGGGGATGCCCGGGGAGCTGTTTTTT.

The V call is TRBV5-1, the J call TRBJ2-1, with 10 bases identical to TRBD1. The V gene end was trimmed by 5 bases and the J gene end by 8 bases; junction bases not matched to a gene: 10. CDR3 length equals 15 residues. In germline, CDR1 is SGHRS, CDR2 YFSETQ. The CDR3 bases are TGCGCCAGCAGGTACCGGGACAGGGGAGTCCATGAGCAGTTCTTC. This codes for CASRYRDRGVHEQFF.

This chain joins TRBV5-1 and TRBJ1-3; D gene unclear. CDR3 length: 17 amino acids. Germline CDR1 SGHRS, CDR2 YFSETQ. With 0 bases removed from V and 0 bases from J, the gap between germline ends came to 13 bases. CDR3 sequence reads: CASSLGASGYSGNTIYF. CDR3 bases: TGCGCCAGCAGCTTGGGGGCCTCAGGTTACTCTGGAAACACCATATATTTT.

The genes are TRBV18 and TRBJ1-2; 7 bases are a match to TRBD1. The CDR3 consists of 14 residues. V was clipped by 6 bases and J by 2 bases; unmatched bases: 6. The germline V gene encodes CDR1 KGHSH and CDR2 LQKENI. CDR3 bases: TGTGCCAGCTCCACCGGGACAGTCAACTATGGCTACACCTTC. The encoded protein is CASSTGTVNYGYTF.

The chain employs TRBV6-1 and TRBJ2-5, with D possibly TRBD1 on 6 matching bases. The CDR3 is 11 residues long. The germline V gene has CDR1 MNHNS and CDR2 SASEGT. Trimming shortened V by 10 bases and J by 5 bases, and 11 bases separated the two germline ends. This chain's CDR3 is CATRGRETQYF. Here the CDR3 DNA reads TGTGCCACCAGGGGCCGGGAGACCCAGTACTTC.

The chain couples TRBV4-1 to TRBJ2-2; TRBD2 is a possible D gene (5 bases). This CDR3 is 17 amino acids long. Germline V gene data show CDR1 as MGHRA and CDR2 as YSYEKL. The V and J ends lost 1 base and 8 bases respectively, with 20 bases between them. The CDR3 is CASSQVQDLDSRGELFF. The CDR3 coding sequence is TGCGCCAGCAGCCAAGTTCAGGATCTGGACTCGAGGGGGGAGCTGTTTTTT.

The V gene is TRBV7-3, the J gene TRBJ2-7; possibly TRBD1 for D (5 bases). The V end lost 9 bases, the J end lost 0 bases, and 15 bases lay between the germline ends. Germline CDR1 is SGHTA and CDR2 is FQGTGA. CDR3 length: 14 residues. CDR3 DNA: TGTGCCAGTTCCCAGGGTGACAGCTCCTACGAGCAGTACTTC. Translating gives CASSQGDSSYEQYF.

The chain links TRBV5-1 to TRBJ1-1; possibly TRBD1 for D (6 bases). Trimming pared 2 bases from V and 4 bases from J, leaving 21 bases between. Germline V gene lookup returns CDR1 SGHRS and CDR2 YFSETQ. The CDR3 spans 17 residues. The CDR3 protein is CASSFVIGRGWATEAFF. Here the CDR3 DNA reads TGCGCCAGCAGCTTTGTCATCGGCAGGGGCTGGGCCACTGAAGCTTTCTTT.

The chain uses TRBV6-4 and TRBJ1-5; D is unclear. Germline V gives CDR1 MRHNA, CDR2 SNTAGT. The CDR3 extends over 15 amino acids. V shed 4 bases and J shed 0 bases, with 10 bases lying between them. The CDR3: CASSVTQDSNQPQHF. In DNA, the CDR3 is TGTGCCAGCAGTGTAACTCAGGATAGCAATCAGCCCCAGCATTTT.

In DNA, the CDR3 is TGCGCCAGCAGCTTAGGAGCGGGCTCCTACGAGCAGTACTTC. Translation gives CASSLGAGSYEQYF. This sequence joins TRBV5-1 and TRBJ2-7; TRBD2 might be the D (6 bases). The CDR3 has 14 residues. CDR1 and CDR2 from the germline V gene are SGHRS and YFSETQ. Trimming removed 2 bases from V and 0 bases from J, with 9 bases in between.

About this clone: The sample carries other DNA sequences with the same CDR3. This chain uses TRBV27 with TRBJ2-7; a weak D match, TRBD1 (6 bases). Trimming took off 0 bases at V and 0 bases at J, with 6 bases between the two ends. The CDR3 totals 14 residues. Germline CDR1 reads MNHEY; CDR2 reads SMNVEV (reference sequence). CDR3 protein: CASSLSGASYEQYF. CDR3 in DNA: TGTGCCAGCAGTTTATCGGGGGCCTCCTACGAGCAGTACTTC.

The gene calls are TRBV7-8 and TRBJ2-7; D remains ambiguous. The CDR3 spans 15 residues. V was cut by 1 base and J by 2 bases, with 12 bases left in between. Germline CDR1 and CDR2: SGHVS and FQNEAQ. The CDR3 here is CASSLDAHSTYEQYF. CDR3 coding DNA: TGTGCCAGCAGCTTAGACGCACATTCAACCTACGAGCAGTACTTC.

The rearrangement uses TRBV9 and TRBJ1-3; TRBD1 agrees at 7 bases. Germline V gene lookup returns CDR1 SGDLS and CDR2 YYNGEE. Trimming cost V 5 bases and J 0 bases; bases outside gene matches: 5. This CDR3 contains 15 residues. CDR3 sequence (DNA): TGTGCCAGCAGTGGACAGGTCAACTCTGGAAACACCATATATTTT. Translation: CASSGQVNSGNTIYF. The full variable domain, with the rest looked up from reference TRBV9 and TRBJ1-3, is DSGVTQTPKHLITATGQRVTLRCSPRSGDLSVYWYQQSLDQGLQFLIQYYNGEERAKGNILERFSAQQFPDLHSELNLSSLELGDSALYFCASSGQVNSGNTIYFGEGSWLTVV.

This sequence joins TRBV15 and TRBJ2-3, with no clear D. The germline V and J ends were trimmed by 0 bases and 2 bases, with 15 bases remaining between them. From germline, CDR1 is LNHNV and CDR2 YYDKDF (reference sequence). The CDR3 extends over 17 amino acids. This chain's CDR3 is CATSRDLLQLITDTQYF. In DNA, the CDR3 is TGTGCCACCAGCAGAGATCTGCTTCAACTGATCACAGATACGCAGTATTTT.

The chain has TRBV20-1 and TRBJ2-1; TRBD2 might be the D (5 bases). The CDR3 is 11 residues long. V dropped 4 bases and J dropped 7 bases, with 8 bases sitting between them. From germline, CDR1 is DFQATT and CDR2 SNEGSKA (reference sequence). The CDR3 here is CSATRRNEQFF. CDR3 bases: TGCAGTGCTACCAGGAGGAATGAGCAGTTCTTC.

The chain joins TRBV6-1 to TRBJ1-1; D unclear. V lost 7 bases to trimming and J lost 2 bases, with 11 bases between them. The CDR3 covers 13 residues. The germline gives CDR1 MNHNS, CDR2 SASEGT. CDR3 protein: CASTFAANTEAFF. DNA of the CDR3: TGTGCCAGCACTTTTGCGGCCAACACTGAAGCTTTCTTT.

The CDR3 region is CASSLFSSYGYTF. DNA of the CDR3: TGCGCCAGCAGCTTGTTCAGTTCCTATGGCTACACCTTC. The chain couples TRBV5-1 to TRBJ1-2, with D unclear. CDR1 and CDR2 from the germline V gene are SGHRS and YFSETQ. The length of the CDR3 is 13 residues. Trimming pared 1 base from V and 4 bases from J, leaving 8 bases between.

The J gene is TRBJ1-5, the V gene TRBV6-4; tentatively, D is TRBD1 (5 bases). The germline V gene encodes CDR1 MRHNA and CDR2 SNTAGT. This CDR3 contains 18 residues. The V end lost 4 bases, the J end lost 4 bases, and 23 bases lay between the germline ends. The chain's CDR3 is CASSVDRRQTLSNQPQHF. In nucleotides, the CDR3 is TGTGCCAGCAGTGTGGATCGGAGACAGACACTTAGTAATCAGCCCCAGCATTTT.

The rearrangement joins TRBV28 to TRBJ1-5; D perhaps matches TRBD1 (5 bases). Germline CDR1 reads MDHEN; CDR2 reads SYDVKM. V lost 6 bases and J 0 bases, leaving 18 bases between the germline ends. This CDR3 region has 17 residues. CDR3 region: CASSYPVAGRSNQPQHF. CDR3 in DNA: TGTGCCAGCAGCTATCCCGTGGCGGGGCGTAGCAATCAGCCCCAGCATTTT. The whole variable domain, remainder taken from reference TRBV28 and TRBJ1-5, is DVKVTQSSRYLVKRTGEKVFLECVQDMDHENMFWYRQDPGLGLRLIYFSYDVKMKEKGDIPEGYSVSREKKERFSLILESASTNQTSMYLCASSYPVAGRSNQPQHFGDGTRLSIL.

The chain links TRBV6-5 to TRBJ2-5, with 7 nucleotides matching TRBD1. The tail of the sequence fits TRBJ2-7 better, so the J call may be wrong. The CDR3 contains 16 residues. Germline values: CDR1 MNHEY, CDR2 SVGAGI. In nucleotides, the CDR3 is TGTGCCAGCAGTTTGGGGGACAGCCCGGCCTCCTACGAGCAGTACTTC. Its translation is CASSLGDSPASYEQYF.

The chain has TRBV5-1 and TRBJ2-3, with 12 bases fitting TRBD2. The CDR3 is 17 residues long. CDR1 is SGHRS and CDR2 is YFSETQ in the germline V gene. V was clipped by 4 bases and J by 2 bases; unmatched bases: 8. The CDR3 region is CASSRIGLAGFTDTQYF. The DNA for the CDR3 is TGCGCCAGCAGCCGCATTGGACTAGCGGGATTCACAGATACGCAGTATTTT.

V and J are TRBV28 and TRBJ1-2; 11 bases line up with TRBD1. This CDR3 spans 14 amino acids. V was pared by 7 bases and J by 4 bases, with 5 bases of the junction left unmatched. Germline loops: CDR1 MDHEN, CDR2 SYDVKM. Here the CDR3 DNA reads TGTGCCAGCATAAGGACAGGGGGCCCCTATGGCTACACCTTC. Protein: CASIRTGGPYGYTF.

In nucleotides, the CDR3 is TGTGCCAGCACTGGACAGGGTGACACCGGGGAGCTGTTTTTT. Its translation is CASTGQGDTGELFF. V and J are TRBV5-4 and TRBJ2-2, with 8 bases identical to TRBD1. V gave up 6 bases and J gave up 3 bases; unmatched junction bases: 4. This CDR3 contains 14 residues. CDR1 is SGHNT and CDR2 is YYREEE in the germline V gene (reference sequence).

The chain links TRBV5-6 to TRBJ1-6; D remains ambiguous. The CDR3 is made up of 13 amino acids. The V and J ends lost 0 bases and 6 bases respectively, with 4 bases between them. Germline V gene data show CDR1 as SGHDT and CDR2 as YYEEEE. CDR3 amino acids: CASSLDSNSPLHF. DNA of the CDR3: TGTGCCAGCAGCTTGGACAGTAATTCACCCCTCCACTTT.

V and J are TRBV11-3 and TRBJ2-1; D is possibly TRBD2 (5 bases). In germline, CDR1 is SGHNT, CDR2 YENEEA. The CDR3 extends over 12 amino acids. V lost 3 bases, J lost 9 bases, and 9 bases lay in between. The CDR3 sequence is CASSFRGGEQFF. In DNA form, the CDR3 reads TGTGCCAGCAGCTTTAGAGGAGGTGAGCAGTTCTTC.

The chain recombines TRBV7-2 with TRBJ2-7; the D gene is possibly TRBD1 (6 bases). The CDR3 sequence is 13 residues long. Germline lookup yields CDR1 SGHTA and CDR2 FQGNSA. V was trimmed by 5 bases and J by 6 bases, leaving 14 bases between them. CDR3 DNA sequence: TGTGCCAGCAGCCCAACAGGGTATAGCGAGCAGTACTTC. Translating gives CASSPTGYSEQYF.

The chain employs TRBV7-9 and TRBJ1-1; D ambiguous. CDR1 is SEHNR, CDR2 FQNEAQ, per germline (reference sequence). This CDR3 comprises 16 residues. Trimming stripped 0 bases from V and 2 bases from J, with 13 bases between. This chain's CDR3 is CASSLARKQLNTEAFF. CDR3 bases: TGTGCCAGCAGCTTAGCGCGAAAACAACTAAACACTGAAGCTTTCTTT.

The rearrangement uses TRBV20-1 and TRBJ1-2, with D hard to call. The CDR3 sequence is 9 residues long. Germline V lookup: CDR1 DFQATT, CDR2 SNEGSKA (reference sequence). Trimming removed 3 bases at V and 8 bases at J, with 4 bases between. The CDR3: CSASPGYTF. The CDR3, as DNA: TGCAGTGCTAGTCCAGGCTACACCTTC.

The rearrangement uses TRBV7-9 and TRBJ1-5, with D uncertain. The germline V gene encodes CDR1 SEHNR and CDR2 FQNEAQ (reference sequence). Trimming removed 9 bases at V and 4 bases at J, with 16 bases between. This CDR3 has 14 residues. The CDR3 sequence: CASSQAVPNQPQHF. As DNA, the CDR3 is TGTGCCAGTAGTCAGGCCGTCCCGAATCAGCCCCAGCATTTT.